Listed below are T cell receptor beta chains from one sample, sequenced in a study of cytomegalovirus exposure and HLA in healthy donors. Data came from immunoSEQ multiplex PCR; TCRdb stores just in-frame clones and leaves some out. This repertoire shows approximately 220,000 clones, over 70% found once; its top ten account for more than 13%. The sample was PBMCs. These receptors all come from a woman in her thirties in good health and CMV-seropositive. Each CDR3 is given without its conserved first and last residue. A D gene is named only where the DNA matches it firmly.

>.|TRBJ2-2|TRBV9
ASSESRGNGELF
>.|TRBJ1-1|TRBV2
ASSRATEAF
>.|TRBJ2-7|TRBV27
ASSSPDWAEEQY
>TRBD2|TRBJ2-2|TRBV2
ASSAGLTAGELF
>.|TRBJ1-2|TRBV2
ASSEIGLYGYT
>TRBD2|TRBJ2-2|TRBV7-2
ASSLGLAGAGELF
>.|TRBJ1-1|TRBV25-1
ASQPPPGRSNTEAF
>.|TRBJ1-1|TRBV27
ASSLPGDVQAF
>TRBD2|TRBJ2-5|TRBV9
ASSTLAGETQY
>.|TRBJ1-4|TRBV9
ASSVVEGLSEKLF
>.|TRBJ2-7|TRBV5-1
ASSPREAKRSYEQY
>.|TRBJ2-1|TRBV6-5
ASSFSYNEQF
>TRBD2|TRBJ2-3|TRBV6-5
ASSSGRATDTQY
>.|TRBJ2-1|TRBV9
ASSVGGQSFSYNEQF
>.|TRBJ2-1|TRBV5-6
ASSFPPWRNLYNEQF
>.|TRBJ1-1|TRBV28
ASNSRNTEAF
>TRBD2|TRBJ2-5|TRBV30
AWSGLDSGRFGVGETQY
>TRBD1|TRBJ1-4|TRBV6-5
ASSADRDEKLF
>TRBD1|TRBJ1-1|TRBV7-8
ASSSQGTTGRGAEAF
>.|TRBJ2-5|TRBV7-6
ASSSGVEVRPSGETQY
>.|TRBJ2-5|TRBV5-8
ASFRDYQETQY
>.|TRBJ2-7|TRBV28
ASSFLDSSYEQY
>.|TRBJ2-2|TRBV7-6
ASSFGGTGELF
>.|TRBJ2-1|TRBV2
ASMGAPGGYNEQF
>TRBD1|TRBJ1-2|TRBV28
ASSTTGRPNYGYT
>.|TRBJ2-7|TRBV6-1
ASSETGGEQY
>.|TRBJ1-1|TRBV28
ASTPGQMNTEAF
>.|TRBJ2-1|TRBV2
ASSQGGNNEQF
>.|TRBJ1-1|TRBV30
AWEYYENTEAF
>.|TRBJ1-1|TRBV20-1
SARTGSEAF
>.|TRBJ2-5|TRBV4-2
ASSQGKGVGETQY
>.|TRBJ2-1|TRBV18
ASSPRQETNNEQF
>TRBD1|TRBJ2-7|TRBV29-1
SVEDLGQGYEQY
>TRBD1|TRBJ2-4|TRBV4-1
ASSQDDRVGNIQY
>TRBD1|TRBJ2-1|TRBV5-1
ASSGGDRESYNEQF
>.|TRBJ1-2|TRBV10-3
AISATNYGYT
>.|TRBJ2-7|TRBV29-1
SVATILDSYEQY
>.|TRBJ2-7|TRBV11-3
ASSSRPSYSYEQY
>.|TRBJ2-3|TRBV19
ASSIDPTDTQY
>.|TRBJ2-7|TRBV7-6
ASSLADIGEQY